This T cell receptor beta chain was captured by sequencing in a study of glioma-infiltrating T cells after dendritic cell vaccination. Time point given: after dendritic cell vaccination, including at tumor progression/relapse. V was pared by 5 bases and J by 3 bases, with 8 bases of the junction left unmatched. Germline V gives CDR1 SGHRS, CDR2 YFSETQ. The CDR3 loop spans 15 amino acids. Assay: immunoSEQ multiplex PCR; the TCRdb copy retains only in-frame clones and omits some. In the table there are approximately 85,000 clones, around 84% of which are singletons. This clone appeared once. The V gene is TRBV5-1, the J gene TRBJ1-1; 9 nucleotides match TRBD1. This specimen was blood, taken after dendritic cell vaccination. The clonotype comes from a human donor with glioblastoma. CDR3 residues: CASSRGGQGYTEAFF. CDR3 bases: TGCGCCAGCAGTCGAGGCGGACAGGGGTACACTGAAGCTTTCTTT.